This entry describes one T cell receptor (beta chain). The target antigen is unknown. CDR3 length: 15 residues. V lost 2 bases to trimming and J lost 0 bases, with 8 bases between them. The V gene's germline CDR1 is LNHDA and CDR2 SQIVND (reference sequence). This sample stems from a study of regulatory T cells in long-lasting Graves disease. Across the whole study: With positive TSH receptor antibodies and over 5 years of antithyroid drugs, Graves' disease was considered persistent. Points from the study as a whole: When disease was persistent, TRBV28, TRBJ1-2 and TRBJ2-5 were the favored segments.

Indicated time point: persistent/refractory GD, antithyroid drugs over 5 years with positive TRAb. RNA isolated from PBMCs was used to make the TCR library. TCR beta libraries were built with iRepertoire HTBI primers and Arm-PCR of CDR3 regions. TCRdb passed the multiplex PCR reads through MiXCR, listing each CDR3 protein once. Among around 340,000 distinct CDR3 sequences listed, around 20% were seen once. The receptor was derived from a female donor with Graves disease. The sequenced sample was peripheral blood mononuclear cells (PBMCs), obtained when the disease was refractory, from a patient treated with antithyroid drugs. V and J are TRBV19 and TRBJ1-5, with unresolved D. CDR3: CASSINSNSNQPQHF. CDR3 DNA sequence: TGTGCCAGTAGTATAAACAGCAATAGCAATCAGCCCCAGCATTTT.